This entry concerns a single T cell receptor (beta chain). The germline gene is not matched at one end of the junction; a read error may be the cause. The data were taken from a study of CD8+CD57+ T cells in acquired aplastic anemia. Across the whole study: The average for DNA from sorted CD4+ and CD8+ cells was about 3.3 ug. For CD4+ cells, healthy donors had an average of about 10 million reads.

Investigators profiled TCR beta VDJ and CDR3 from genomic DNA template. TCRdb ran MiXCR on the reads and lists one entry per CDR3 protein. This sample has about 64,000 distinct CDR3 sequences, with around 55% found just once. The CDR3 consists of 12 residues. The germline V gene encodes CDR1 SGHVS and CDR2 FQNEAQ. The receptor comes from a human donor in good health, serving as a control. V gene TRBV7-8 combines with J gene TRBJ2-7; 12 nucleotides line up with TRBD2. Sample: sorted CD4+, CD8+, or CD8+CD57+ T cells (not recorded which) from PBMCs. The CDR3 spells CASSFPTSGRGF. The DNA for the CDR3 is TGTGCCAGCAGCTTCCCGACTAGCGGGAGAGGGTTC.